Each of the 23 T cell receptor beta chains below was sequenced from the same sample in a study of blood T cell repertoires in COVID-19. Sequenced by immunoSEQ multiplex PCR; TCRdb stores in-frame clones only, minus some. The repertoire holds around 49,000 clones, with about 86% as singletons. Sequencing used peripheral blood. These receptors originate from an elderly woman with COVID-19, enrolled during active disease.

This chain connects TRBV11-2 to TRBJ2-3; a weak D match, TRBD2 (6 bases). The CDR3 extends over 14 amino acids. The V gene's germline CDR1 is SGHAT and CDR2 FQNNGV. The germline V and J ends were trimmed by 5 bases and 2 bases, with 11 bases remaining between them. The CDR3 sequence is CASSMTRNTDTQYF. CDR3 coding DNA: TGTGCCAGCAGCATGACTAGAAACACAGATACGCAGTATTTT.

This clone was seen a single time. The chain's CDR3 is CASSIGQMSSYNSPLHF. CDR3 in DNA: TGTGCCAGTAGTATAGGACAGATGAGCTCCTATAATTCACCCCTCCACTTT. The chain combines TRBV19 with TRBJ1-6; the D gene is possibly TRBD1 (5 bases). Looked up from germline, CDR1 is LNHDA and CDR2 is SQIVND (reference sequence). Trimming left V 1 base short and J 0 bases short, with 10 bases between. This CDR3 has 17 residues.

V and J are TRBV24-1 and TRBJ2-6; D gene ambiguous. There are 11 residues in the CDR3. Germline V gene sequence: CDR1 KGHDR, CDR2 SFDVKD. With 12 bases removed from V and 4 bases from J, the gap between germline ends came to 6 bases. The CDR3 DNA sequence: TGTGCCGCCGGGGGGGCCAACGTCCTGACTTTC. Protein sequence: CAAGGANVLTF.

The chain is built from TRBV25-1 and TRBJ2-7, with TRBD1 matching 7 bases. With V trimmed by 1 base and J by 0 bases, 9 bases remained unmatched. The CDR3 sequence is 17 residues long. The germline CDR1 and CDR2 sequences are MGHDK and SYGVNS. The CDR3: CASSESRFRDSSYEQYF. The DNA for the CDR3 is TGTGCCAGCAGTGAATCTCGATTTCGGGACAGCTCCTACGAGCAGTACTTC.

The genes are TRBV2 and TRBJ1-5; maybe TRBD1 (6 bases). Germline CDR1 is SNHLY and CDR2 is FYNNEI. This CDR3 contains 14 residues. V dropped 10 bases and J dropped 5 bases, with 18 bases sitting between them. The CDR3 loop reads CATKGQREHQPQHF. The CDR3 DNA reads TGTGCCACCAAAGGACAGCGAGAACATCAGCCCCAGCATTTT.

The V gene is TRBV28, the J gene TRBJ2-7; D may be TRBD1 (6 bases). Trimming stripped 4 bases from V and 9 bases from J, with 19 bases between. Germline CDR1 is MDHEN and CDR2 is SYDVKM. This CDR3 contains 14 residues. The CDR3 region has the DNA TGTGCCAGCAGTTCCCGGGACACGCAAATGGTGCAGTACTTC. Translating gives CASSSRDTQMVQYF.

A few counts support this clone. The V call is TRBV5-1, the J call TRBJ2-1; 9 positions match TRBD2. The CDR3 covers 16 residues. V gave up 3 bases and J gave up 7 bases; unmatched junction bases: 11. Germline V gene data show CDR1 as SGHRS and CDR2 as YFSETQ. The CDR3 DNA reads as TGCGCCAGCAGCTCGAAAGCGGGAGGAACAGATAATGAGCAGTTCTTC. This gives the protein CASSSKAGGTDNEQFF.

The chain joins TRBV9 to TRBJ2-7; tentatively, D is TRBD1 (5 bases). Germline assignment: CDR1 SGDLS and CDR2 YYNGEE. There are 13 residues in the CDR3. V was pared by 4 bases and J by 5 bases, with 13 bases between. The CDR3 sequence: CASSPRVSDEQYF. The CDR3 coding sequence is TGTGCCAGCAGCCCCAGGGTTTCGGACGAGCAGTACTTC.

This rearrangement joins TRBV5-6 to TRBJ1-2; D is unclear. CDR3 length: 14 amino acids. The ends were cut back, 1 base at V and 9 bases at J, with 16 bases in the middle. Per the germline V gene, CDR1 is SGHDT and CDR2 is YYEEEE. The CDR3 region has the DNA TGTGCCAGCAGCTTGCAGGCAGGTGTAAGTCGCTACACCTTC. It is translated as CASSLQAGVSRYTF.

The chain has TRBV25-1 and TRBJ2-1; 16 positions match TRBD2. V shed 6 bases and J 9 bases; nucleotides not matched to a gene: 14. The V gene's germline CDR1 is MGHDK and CDR2 SYGVNS. The CDR3 is made up of 18 amino acids. CDR3 nucleotides: TGTGCCAGCAGCCCGAAACCAGGGACTAGCGGGAGGGGTGGTGAGCAGTTCTTC. It specifies CASSPKPGTSGRGGEQFF.

The table lists this clone with a few counts. CDR3: CAFLPPRAQETQYF. Here the CDR3 DNA reads TGTGCCTTTTTACCCCCCCGTGCGCAAGAGACCCAGTACTTC. V is TRBV2 and J is TRBJ2-5, with D uncertain. Per the germline V gene, CDR1 is SNHLY and CDR2 is FYNNEI. Trimming took off 11 bases at V and 2 bases at J, with 18 bases between the two ends. This CDR3 has 14 amino acids.

This rearrangement joins TRBV5-8 to TRBJ1-5; D possibly corresponds to TRBD1 (6 bases). The germline V and J ends were trimmed by 1 base and 7 bases, with 15 bases remaining between them. Germline assignment: CDR1 SGHTS and CDR2 YDEGEE. The CDR3 spans 15 residues. The CDR3 loop is CASSLIYGGQQPQHF. The DNA of the CDR3 is TGTGCCAGCAGCTTGATCTATGGGGGCCAACAGCCCCAGCATTTT.

The chain is built from TRBV19 and TRBJ2-3; D gene unclear. The V gene lost 8 bases and the J gene lost 2 bases, with 17 bases spanning the gap. The germline V gene encodes CDR1 LNHDA and CDR2 SQIVND (reference sequence). CDR3 length: 15 amino acids. The CDR3 sequence: CASFRQEIFTDTQYF. The DNA of the CDR3 is TGTGCCAGTTTTCGGCAGGAAATTTTCACAGATACGCAGTATTTT.

This rearrangement joins TRBV6-1 to TRBJ2-1; tentatively, D is TRBD2 (6 bases). With 3 bases removed from V and 8 bases from J, the gap between germline ends came to 17 bases. The CDR3 consists of 15 residues. CDR1 is MNHNS and CDR2 is SASEGT in the germline V gene. CDR3 region: CASSDETRFVYEQFF. Here the CDR3 DNA reads TGTGCCAGCAGTGATGAGACTAGGTTTGTCTATGAGCAGTTCTTC.

The J gene is TRBJ2-2, the V gene TRBV30; 8 positions agree with TRBD1. The CDR3 is 13 residues long. The trim removed 3 bases at V and 5 bases at J, leaving 2 bases unmatched. CDR1 is GTSNPN, CDR2 SVGIG, per germline (reference sequence). CDR3 protein: CAWSRQGTGELFF. DNA of the CDR3: TGTGCCTGGAGCCGACAGGGGACCGGGGAGCTGTTTTTT. Full variable domain (outside the CDR3, taken from reference TRBV30 and TRBJ2-2): SQTIHQWPATLVQPVGSPLSLECTVEGTSNPNLYWYRQAAGRGLQLLFYSVGIGQISSEVPQNLSASRPQDRQFILSSKKLLLSDSGFYLCAWSRQGTGELFFGEGSRLTVL.

The J gene is TRBJ2-1, the V gene TRBV9; a weak D match, TRBD2 (6 bases). The V and J ends lost 0 bases and 1 base respectively, with 11 bases between them. CDR3 length equals 16 residues. Germline V gives CDR1 SGDLS, CDR2 YYNGEE. CDR3 DNA: TGTGCCAGCAGCGTAGGCAGCGGGTTTTCCTACAATGAGCAGTTCTTC. This encodes CASSVGSGFSYNEQFF. Variable domain in full (rest from reference TRBV9 and TRBJ2-1): DSGVTQTPKHLITATGQRVTLRCSPRSGDLSVYWYQQSLDQGLQFLIQYYNGEERAKGNILERFSAQQFPDLHSELNLSSLELGDSALYFCASSVGSGFSYNEQFFGPGTRLTVL.

The chain couples TRBV19 to TRBJ2-7; D gene ambiguous. Germline V lookup: CDR1 LNHDA, CDR2 SQIVND (reference sequence). The CDR3 covers 16 residues. V lost 5 bases, J lost 0 bases, and 17 bases lay in between. Here the CDR3 reads CASSQTLLPSSYEQYF. The DNA for the CDR3 is TGTGCCAGTAGTCAAACTCTTTTACCTAGCTCCTACGAGCAGTACTTC.

The chain combines TRBV28 with TRBJ1-4; D is ambiguous. CDR1 and CDR2 from the germline V gene are MDHEN and SYDVKM. The length of the CDR3 is 14 residues. V shed 9 bases and J shed 3 bases, with 14 bases lying between them. The CDR3 bases are TGTGCCAGTTCAAAGCTGCGGGCTAATGAAAAACTGTTTTTT. Protein: CASSKLRANEKLFF.

The genes are TRBV21-1 and TRBJ1-4; the table gives TRBD1 as D, unverified against the DNA. TRBV21-1 is a pseudogene. The CDR3 length is 15 residues. CDR3 in DNA: TGTGCCAGCAGCACTTGGGACAGTCTTAAGGAAAAACTGTTTTTT. Amino acids: CASSTWDSLKEKLFF.

The chain links TRBV5-1 to TRBJ1-1; D perhaps matches TRBD1 (6 bases). Between the trimmed V and J ends, which lost 3 bases and 1 base, there was a span of 10 bases. The CDR3 is made up of 14 amino acids. From germline, CDR1 is SGHRS and CDR2 YFSETQ. CDR3 DNA sequence: TGCGCCAGCAGCTCCGGGACACAGAACACTGAAGCTTTCTTT. Protein: CASSSGTQNTEAFF. Full variable domain (remainder filled in from reference TRBV5-1 and TRBJ1-1): KAGVTQTPRYLIKTRGQQVTLSCSPISGHRSVSWYQQTPGQGLQFLFEYFSETQRNKGNFPGRFSGRQFSNSRSEMNVSTLELGDSALYLCASSSGTQNTEAFFGQGTRLTVV.

The chain is built from TRBV9 and TRBJ1-1; no firm D call. From germline, CDR1 is SGDLS and CDR2 YYNGEE. The CDR3 is made up of 14 amino acids. Trimming cost V 4 bases and J 5 bases, with 15 bases left between them. CDR3 loop: CASSPLRWETEAFF. The CDR3 DNA sequence: TGTGCCAGCAGCCCCCTCAGGTGGGAGACTGAAGCTTTCTTT.

In nucleotides, the CDR3 is TGTGCCAGCAGTCCGGACAGAACTAACTATGGCTACACCTTC. Protein: CASSPDRTNYGYTF. The rearrangement uses TRBV2 and TRBJ1-2, with D tentatively TRBD1 (6 bases). In germline, CDR1 is SNHLY, CDR2 FYNNEI. V gave up 5 bases and J gave up 0 bases, with 10 bases separating them. The CDR3 has 14 residues.

The rearrangement links TRBV9 to TRBJ1-6, with TRBD1 matching 10 bases. The germline gives CDR1 SGDLS, CDR2 YYNGEE. J was trimmed by 5 bases and V by 4 bases; bases with no gene match: 3. The CDR3 is made up of 15 amino acids. The CDR3 region is CASSPGTGDNSPLHF. CDR3 bases: TGTGCCAGCAGCCCCGGGACAGGGGATAATTCACCCCTCCACTTT.